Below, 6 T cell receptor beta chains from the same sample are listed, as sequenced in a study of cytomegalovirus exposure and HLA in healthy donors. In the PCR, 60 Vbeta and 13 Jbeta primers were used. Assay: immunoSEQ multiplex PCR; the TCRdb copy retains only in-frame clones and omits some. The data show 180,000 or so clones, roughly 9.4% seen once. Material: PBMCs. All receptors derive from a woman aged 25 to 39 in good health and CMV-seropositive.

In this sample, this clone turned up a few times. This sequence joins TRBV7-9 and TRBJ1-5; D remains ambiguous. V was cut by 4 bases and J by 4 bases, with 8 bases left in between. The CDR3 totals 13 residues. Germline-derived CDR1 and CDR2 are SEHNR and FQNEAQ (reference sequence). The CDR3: CASSSSGNQPQHF. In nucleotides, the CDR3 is TGTGCCAGCAGCTCGTCGGGGAATCAGCCCCAGCATTTT.

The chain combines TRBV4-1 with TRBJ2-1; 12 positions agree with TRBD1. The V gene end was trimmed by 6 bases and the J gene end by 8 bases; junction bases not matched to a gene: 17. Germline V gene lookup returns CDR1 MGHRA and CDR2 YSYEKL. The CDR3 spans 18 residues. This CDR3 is CASSKPGQGARRGYEQFF. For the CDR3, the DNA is TGCGCCAGCAGTAAACCGGGACAGGGGGCTCGGCGCGGGTATGAGCAGTTCTTC.

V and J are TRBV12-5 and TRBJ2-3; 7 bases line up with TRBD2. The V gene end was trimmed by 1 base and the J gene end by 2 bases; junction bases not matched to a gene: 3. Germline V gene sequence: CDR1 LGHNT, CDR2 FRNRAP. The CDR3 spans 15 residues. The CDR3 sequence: CASGLGDYHTDTQYF. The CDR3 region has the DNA TGTGCTAGTGGTTTGGGGGACTACCACACAGATACGCAGTATTTT.

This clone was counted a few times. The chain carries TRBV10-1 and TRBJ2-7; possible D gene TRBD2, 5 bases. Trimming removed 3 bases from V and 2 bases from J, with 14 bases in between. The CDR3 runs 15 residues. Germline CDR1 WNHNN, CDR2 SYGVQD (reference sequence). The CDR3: CASSDSRTQTYEQYF. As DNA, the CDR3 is TGCGCCAGCAGTGATTCAAGGACTCAAACCTACGAGCAGTACTTC.

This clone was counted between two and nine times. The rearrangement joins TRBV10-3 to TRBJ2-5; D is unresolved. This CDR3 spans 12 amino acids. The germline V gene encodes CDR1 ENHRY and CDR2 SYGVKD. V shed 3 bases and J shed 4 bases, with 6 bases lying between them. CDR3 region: CAISEERETQYF. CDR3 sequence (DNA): TGTGCCATCAGTGAAGAGCGAGAGACCCAGTACTTC.

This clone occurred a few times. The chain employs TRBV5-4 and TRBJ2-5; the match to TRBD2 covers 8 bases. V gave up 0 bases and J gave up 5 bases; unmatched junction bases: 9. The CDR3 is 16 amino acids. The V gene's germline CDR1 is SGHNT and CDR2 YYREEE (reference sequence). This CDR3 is CASSLASGRGGETQYF. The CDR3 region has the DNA TGTGCCAGCAGCTTGGCGAGCGGGAGAGGGGGGGAGACCCAGTACTTC.